Listed below are T cell receptor beta chains from one sample, sequenced in a study of vaccination and CD4 T cells after COVID-19. These receptors lack a known antigen. TCRdb processed the PCR reads anew with MiXCR; each CDR3 protein has one entry. Of under 15,000 distinct CDR3 sequences in the sample, roughly two thirds were seen once. The starting material was CD4+ T cells from blood, cultured in vitro, obtained before SARS-CoV-2 vaccination. These receptors were obtained from a human donor who had recovered from COVID-19. The CDR3 runs from the conserved cysteine through the conserved F or W. D genes are given only for firm matches. Part of the rows lack a size; the others show once, few, many or a class for expanded clones.

J gene: TRBJ2-7; V gene: TRBV5-1; D gene: .; clone size: medium-sized; CDR3 protein: CASSLTLRTASPYEQYF; CDR3 DNA: TGCGCCAGCAGTTTGACGTTACGGACAGCGTCCCCCTACGAGCAGTACTTC
J gene: TRBJ1-1; V gene: TRBV19; D gene: .; clone size: .; CDR3 protein: CASSTGPLLTEAFF; CDR3 DNA: TGTGCCAGTAGTACAGGTCCTCTCCTTACTGAAGCTTTCTTT
J gene: TRBJ2-1; V gene: TRBV6-1; D gene: .; clone size: .; CDR3 protein: CASRAGQYNEQFF; CDR3 DNA: TGTGCCAGCAGGGCAGGACAATACAATGAGCAGTTCTTC
J gene: TRBJ2-5; V gene: TRBV20-1; D gene: .; clone size: .; CDR3 protein: CSARVRQYNQETQYF; CDR3 DNA: TGCAGTGCTAGAGTGCGGCAGTACAACCAAGAGACCCAGTACTTC
J gene: TRBJ1-1; V gene: TRBV7-2; D gene: .; clone size: few; CDR3 protein: CASSFMANTEAFF; CDR3 DNA: TGTGCCAGCAGCTTTATGGCGAACACTGAAGCTTTCTTT
J gene: TRBJ1-6; V gene: TRBV7-9; D gene: TRBD1; clone size: .; CDR3 protein: CASSPLQGNNSPLHF; CDR3 DNA: TGTGCCAGCAGCCCCCTACAGGGGAATAATTCACCCCTCCACTTT
J gene: TRBJ2-3; V gene: TRBV7-2; D gene: TRBD1; clone size: few; CDR3 protein: CASALDRGPPDTQYF; CDR3 DNA: TGTGCCAGCGCCTTGGACAGGGGGCCCCCAGATACGCAGTATTTT
J gene: TRBJ2-2; V gene: TRBV27; D gene: TRBD1; clone size: .; CDR3 protein: CASSSLDREELFF; CDR3 DNA: TGTGCCAGCAGTTCACTGGACAGGGAGGAGCTGTTTTTT
J gene: TRBJ1-6; V gene: TRBV7-3; D gene: .; clone size: .; CDR3 protein: CASISGPSSYNSPLHF; CDR3 DNA: TGTGCCAGCATTTCAGGCCCGAGCTCCTATAATTCACCCCTCCACTTT
J gene: TRBJ2-5; V gene: TRBV7-9; D gene: TRBD2; clone size: .; CDR3 protein: CASSLLAGEETQYF; CDR3 DNA: TGTGCCAGCAGCTTACTAGCGGGGGAAGAGACCCAGTACTTC
J gene: TRBJ2-7; V gene: TRBV15; D gene: TRBD1; clone size: .; CDR3 protein: CATSRIRDRLSSYEQYF; CDR3 DNA: TGTGCCACCAGCAGGATCCGGGACAGATTGAGCTCCTACGAGCAGTACTTC
J gene: TRBJ1-1; V gene: TRBV19; D gene: TRBD1; clone size: .; CDR3 protein: CASSIGGQGGDTEAFF; CDR3 DNA: TGTGCCAGTAGTATAGGGGGACAGGGGGGCGACACTGAAGCTTTCTTT
J gene: TRBJ2-5; V gene: TRBV11-2; D gene: .; clone size: .; CDR3 protein: CASSPQGTLQETQYF; CDR3 DNA: TGTGCCAGCAGCCCCCAAGGGACGTTACAAGAGACCCAGTACTTC
J gene: TRBJ2-3; V gene: TRBV7-2; D gene: .; clone size: .; CDR3 protein: CASEITDTQYF; CDR3 DNA: TGTGCCAGCGAAATCACAGATACGCAGTATTTT
J gene: TRBJ2-7; V gene: TRBV27; D gene: TRBD2; clone size: .; CDR3 protein: CASRRGLAASSYEQYF; CDR3 DNA: TGTGCCAGCAGACGCGGACTAGCGGCCAGCTCCTACGAGCAGTACTTC
J gene: TRBJ2-4; V gene: TRBV6-1; D gene: .; clone size: .; CDR3 protein: CASRGSAKNIQYF; CDR3 DNA: TGTGCCAGCAGGGGCAGTGCTAAAAACATTCAGTACTTC
J gene: TRBJ1-5; V gene: TRBV15; D gene: .; clone size: few; CDR3 protein: CATSNRDSRYQPQHF; CDR3 DNA: TGTGCCACCAGCAACCGTGACAGCCGTTATCAGCCCCAGCATTTT
J gene: TRBJ1-1; V gene: TRBV20-1; D gene: TRBD1; clone size: few; CDR3 protein: CSATETGRGTEAFF; CDR3 DNA: TGCAGTGCGACAGAGACAGGGAGAGGCACTGAAGCTTTCTTT
J gene: TRBJ1-2; V gene: TRBV7-9; D gene: .; clone size: .; CDR3 protein: CASSLAGTYGYTF; CDR3 DNA: TGTGCCAGCAGCTTAGCAGGGACCTATGGCTACACCTTC
J gene: TRBJ2-7; V gene: TRBV6-2/TRBV6-3; D gene: .; clone size: .; CDR3 protein: CVSRQSGGYEQYF; CDR3 DNA: TGTGTCAGTCGTCAGAGTGGGGGCTACGAGCAGTACTTC
J gene: TRBJ2-5; V gene: TRBV28; D gene: .; clone size: .; CDR3 protein: CASSLQQGTQYF; CDR3 DNA: TGTGCCAGCAGTCTACAACAGGGGACCCAGTACTTC
J gene: TRBJ2-1; V gene: TRBV7-4; D gene: TRBD2; clone size: .; CDR3 protein: CASSVGAPGLAGDNHEFF; CDR3 DNA: TGTGCCAGCAGCGTAGGGGCCCCCGGGCTAGCGGGAGATAATCACGAGTTCTTC
J gene: TRBJ2-1; V gene: TRBV12-3/TRBV12-4; D gene: TRBD2; clone size: .; CDR3 protein: CASRGLASGEQFF; CDR3 DNA: TGTGCCAGCAGAGGACTAGCTTCGGGTGAGCAGTTCTTC
J gene: TRBJ2-7; V gene: TRBV6-1; D gene: TRBD1; clone size: .; CDR3 protein: CASKFGQGSDEQYF; CDR3 DNA: TGTGCCAGCAAATTTGGACAGGGTAGCGACGAGCAGTACTTC
J gene: TRBJ2-3; V gene: TRBV7-9; D gene: .; clone size: .; CDR3 protein: CASSFVGWYSTDTQYF; CDR3 DNA: TGTGCCAGCAGCTTCGTCGGTTGGTACAGCACAGATACGCAGTATTTT
J gene: TRBJ1-5; V gene: TRBV2; D gene: .; clone size: .; CDR3 protein: CASSEGWQVGQPQHF; CDR3 DNA: TGTGCCAGCAGTGAAGGATGGCAGGTTGGTCAGCCCCAGCATTTT
J gene: TRBJ1-5; V gene: TRBV6-5; D gene: TRBD1; clone size: .; CDR3 protein: CASSYTNRGGNQPQHF; CDR3 DNA: TGTGCCAGCAGTTACACGAACAGGGGCGGGAATCAGCCCCAGCATTTT
J gene: TRBJ1-6; V gene: TRBV12-3/TRBV12-4; D gene: TRBD1; clone size: .; CDR3 protein: CASSLATGGRSPLHF; CDR3 DNA: TGTGCCAGCAGTTTAGCGACAGGGGGTCGGTCACCCCTCCACTTT
J gene: TRBJ2-4; V gene: TRBV2; D gene: .; clone size: once; CDR3 protein: CASRQGYIQYF; CDR3 DNA: TGTGCCAGCAGACAGGGTTACATTCAGTACTTC
J gene: TRBJ2-7; V gene: TRBV20-1; D gene: TRBD2; clone size: .; CDR3 protein: CSAGGGGSPHEQYF; CDR3 DNA: TGCAGTGCGGGGGGAGGCGGGAGCCCCCACGAGCAGTACTTC
J gene: TRBJ2-3; V gene: TRBV2; D gene: TRBD1; clone size: .; CDR3 protein: CATSLHRGSTDTQYF; CDR3 DNA: TGTGCCACATCTCTACACAGGGGTTCGACAGATACGCAGTATTTT
J gene: TRBJ1-5; V gene: TRBV12-3/TRBV12-4; D gene: TRBD1; clone size: .; CDR3 protein: CASSIRTGNQPQHF; CDR3 DNA: TGTGCCAGCAGTATTAGGACAGGGAATCAGCCCCAGCATTTT
J gene: TRBJ1-5; V gene: TRBV6-1; D gene: TRBD1; clone size: .; CDR3 protein: CASSRGTGGDQPQHF; CDR3 DNA: TGTGCCAGCAGTCGCGGGACAGGGGGGGATCAGCCCCAGCATTTT
J gene: TRBJ1-1; V gene: TRBV19; D gene: .; clone size: few; CDR3 protein: CASRVLSGFEAFF; CDR3 DNA: TGTGCCAGTAGAGTTCTTTCGGGCTTTGAAGCTTTCTTT
J gene: TRBJ2-3; V gene: TRBV24-1; D gene: .; clone size: .; CDR3 protein: CATSDRASTDTQYF; CDR3 DNA: TGTGCCACCAGTGATCGGGCCAGCACAGATACGCAGTATTTT
J gene: TRBJ2-3; V gene: TRBV29-1; D gene: TRBD2; clone size: .; CDR3 protein: CSVDGTSGSADTQYF; CDR3 DNA: TGCAGCGTTGACGGGACTAGCGGGAGCGCAGATACGCAGTATTTT